This TCR beta chain was identified during a study of OX40 agonist ivuxolimab in advanced cancers. This CDR3 comprises 14 residues. V lost 1 base, J lost 5 bases, and 13 bases lay in between. Germline CDR1 is SGHRS and CDR2 is YFSETQ. TCRdb's copy holds only in-frame clones and misses some; the assay was immunoSEQ multiplex PCR. The sample includes over 100,000 clones, 75% to 90% of them seen just once. The source was CD4+ or CD8+ T cells sorted from blood, collected in a trial of the OX40 agonist ivuxolimab. The chain uses TRBV5-1 and TRBJ2-7, with a weak D call TRBD1 (5 bases). The sequence was collected from an adult with an advanced solid tumor such as melanoma, head and neck, liver or kidney cancer. Written as DNA, the CDR3 is TGCGCCAGCAGCTTGATGTCAGGGCTGAACGAGCAGTACTTC. Encoded protein: CASSLMSGLNEQYF.